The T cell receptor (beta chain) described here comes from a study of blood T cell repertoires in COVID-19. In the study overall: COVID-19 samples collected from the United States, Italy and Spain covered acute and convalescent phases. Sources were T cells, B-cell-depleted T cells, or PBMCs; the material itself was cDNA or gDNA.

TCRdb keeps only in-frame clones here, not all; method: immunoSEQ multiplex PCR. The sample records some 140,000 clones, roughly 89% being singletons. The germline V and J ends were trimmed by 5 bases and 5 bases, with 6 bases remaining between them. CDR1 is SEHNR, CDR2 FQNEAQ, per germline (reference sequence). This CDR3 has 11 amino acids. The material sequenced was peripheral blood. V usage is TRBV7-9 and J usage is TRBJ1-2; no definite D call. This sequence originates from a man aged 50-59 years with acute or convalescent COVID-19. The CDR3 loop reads CASSPAYGYTF. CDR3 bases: TGTGCCAGCAGCCCTGCGTATGGCTACACCTTC.